The clone carrying this TCR beta chain turned up a few times. This entry comes from a study of spatial heterogeneity in lung cancer. CDR1 SGHTA and CDR2 FQGNSA come from the germline V gene. The CDR3 has 14 residues. With 2 bases removed from V and 4 bases from J, the gap between germline ends came to 9 bases. Time point: blood at routine non-recurrence follow-up after resection. The study sequenced unsorted whole RNA from tumor, nontumor lung or frozen PBMC. TCRdb re-derived calls from the 5' RACE reads in MiXCR, one entry per CDR3 protein. The sample lists 51,000 or so distinct CDR3 sequences; around 6.7% were seen once.

The sample consisted of PBMCs, taken at follow-up. The V call is TRBV7-2, the J call TRBJ1-5; D gene ambiguous. This clonotype was sampled from a female donor with early-stage non-small cell lung cancer. CDR3 bases: TGTGCCAGCAGCTTATCTCGGGAAAATCAGCCCCAGCATTTT. This encodes CASSLSRENQPQHF.